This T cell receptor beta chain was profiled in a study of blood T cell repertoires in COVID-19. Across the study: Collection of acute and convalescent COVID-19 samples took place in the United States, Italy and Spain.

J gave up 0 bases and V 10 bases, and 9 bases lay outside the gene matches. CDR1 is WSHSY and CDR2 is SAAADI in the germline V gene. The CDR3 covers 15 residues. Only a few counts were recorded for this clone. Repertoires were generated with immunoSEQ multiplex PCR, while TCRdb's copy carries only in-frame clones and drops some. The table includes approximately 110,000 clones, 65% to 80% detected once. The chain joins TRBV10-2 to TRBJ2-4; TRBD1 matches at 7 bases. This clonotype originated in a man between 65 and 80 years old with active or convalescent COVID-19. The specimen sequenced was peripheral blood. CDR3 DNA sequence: TGCGCCACTCAAGGGACAGAACTAGCCAAAAACATTCAGTACTTC. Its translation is CATQGTELAKNIQYF.